Listed below are T cell receptor beta chains from one sample, sequenced in a study of Ad26.COV2.S vaccination and SARS-CoV-2 variants. Measured with immunoSEQ multiplex PCR; TCRdb has only the in-frame clones, and not every one. The data show hundreds of thousands of clones, roughly nine tenths seen once. The material sequenced was peripheral blood, taken in a trial of Ad26.COV2.S vaccine versus placebo. The receptors stem from a person aged 18 to 59 who received the Ad26.COV2.S COVID-19 vaccine or a placebo. Each CDR3 is given with its conserved first and last residue. The D gene is left open where the match is weak. Size values are once, few and many counts, or a class for expanded clones, and some rows have none.

TRBV9	.	TRBJ1-2	.	CASSVYSGGYTF	TGTGCCAGCAGCGTCTACAGCGGGGGCTACACCTTC
TRBV6-2/TRBV6-3	.	TRBJ1-5	.	CASSYPRADQPQHF	TGTGCCAGCAGTTACCCCAGAGCGGATCAGCCCCAGCATTTT
TRBV18	TRBD2	TRBJ2-1	.	CASSPPGSAGGSYNEQFF	TGTGCCAGCTCACCACCCGGGTCGGCGGGGGGTTCCTACAATGAGCAGTTCTTC
TRBV6-1	.	TRBJ1-1	.	CASSEVPSNTEAFF	TGTGCCAGCAGTGAGGTCCCATCCAACACTGAAGCTTTCTTT
TRBV19	TRBD2	TRBJ2-7	.	CASSIKLAGSSYEQYF	TGTGCCAGTAGTATAAAACTAGCGGGGAGCTCCTACGAGCAGTACTTC
TRBV29-1	TRBD2	TRBJ2-2	.	CSVGRLAGGITGELFF	TGCAGCGTTGGCCGACTAGCGGGAGGGATCACCGGGGAGCTGTTTTTT
TRBV5-6	TRBD2	TRBJ2-7	once	CASSPGGGIQYF	TGTGCCAGCAGCCCGGGAGGAGGGATACAGTACTTC
TRBV12-3/TRBV12-4	TRBD2	TRBJ2-1	.	CASQPGLVWEQFF	TGTGCCAGTCAACCGGGACTAGTTTGGGAGCAGTTCTTC
TRBV6-5	TRBD1	TRBJ1-1	.	CASGHRDRNTEAFF	TGTGCCAGCGGACACCGGGACAGGAACACTGAAGCTTTCTTT
TRBV9	.	TRBJ1-5	.	CASSVDAGSPQHF	TGTGCCAGCAGCGTAGATGCTGGGAGTCCCCAGCATTTT
TRBV19	.	TRBJ2-3	.	CASRRGSRRDTQYF	TGTGCCAGTAGGAGGGGTTCGAGGAGGGATACGCAGTATTTT
TRBV29-1	TRBD2	TRBJ2-2	.	CSGEGLPGELFF	TGCAGCGGGGAGGGACTCCCCGGGGAGCTGTTTTTT
TRBV7-2	.	TRBJ1-6	once	CASSLSSQGFSPLHF	TGTGCCAGCAGCTTAAGTTCACAGGGATTTTCACCCCTCCACTTT
TRBV7-8	TRBD2	TRBJ2-2	.	CASSSQAGVNTGELFF	TGTGCCAGCAGCTCCCAAGCGGGGGTGAACACCGGGGAGCTGTTTTTT
TRBV15	TRBD2	TRBJ2-3	.	CATSRDSRELADTQYF	TGTGCCACCAGCAGAGACTCGCGGGAGTTGGCAGATACGCAGTATTTT
TRBV2	.	TRBJ2-3	.	CATPRVGGTDTQYF	TGTGCCACCCCCCGGGTGGGGGGCACAGATACGCAGTATTTT
TRBV7-3	.	TRBJ1-4	.	CASSSRNEKLFF	TGTGCCAGCAGCTCTCGGAATGAAAAACTGTTTTTT
TRBV7-2	.	TRBJ1-6	once	CASSFGPSHNSPLHF	TGTGCCAGCAGCTTCGGGCCAAGCCATAATTCACCCCTCCACTTT
TRBV7-2	TRBD2	TRBJ2-3	.	CASSLRAGGSSGDTQYF	TGTGCCAGCAGCTTACGGGCGGGAGGGAGTTCAGGGGATACGCAGTATTTT
TRBV6-2/TRBV6-3	TRBD2	TRBJ2-2	.	CASSYERGYTGELFF	TGTGCCAGCAGTTACGAGCGGGGGTACACCGGGGAGCTGTTTTTT
TRBV18	.	TRBJ2-7	few	CASSPTADYEQYF	TGTGCCAGCTCACCCACGGCTGACTACGAGCAGTACTTC
TRBV6-5	.	TRBJ2-3	.	CASTLRKFGDTQYF	TGTGCCAGCACCTTGCGGAAGTTCGGGGATACGCAGTATTTT
TRBV6-2/TRBV6-3	TRBD1	TRBJ1-1	once	CASSYPRQGGTDTEAFF	TGTGCCAGCAGTTACCCCAGACAGGGGGGGACGGACACTGAAGCTTTCTTT
TRBV19	.	TRBJ2-3	.	CASRGAQADTQYF	TGTGCCAGTAGGGGAGCCCAAGCAGATACGCAGTATTTT
TRBV7-3	.	TRBJ2-3	.	CASSSTGDTQYF	TGTGCCAGCAGCTCAACGGGAGATACGCAGTATTTT
TRBV19	TRBD1	TRBJ1-4	.	CASSSRQGVEKLFF	TGTGCCAGTAGTTCGCGACAGGGCGTCGAAAAACTGTTTTTT
TRBV27	.	TRBJ2-7	.	CASSPGTSYEQYF	TGTGCCAGCAGTCCCGGGACGTCCTACGAGCAGTACTTC
TRBV14	.	TRBJ1-2	.	CASSQVQGWNYGYTF	TGTGCCAGCAGCCAAGTGCAGGGCTGGAACTATGGCTACACCTTC
TRBV9	.	TRBJ1-2	.	CASSVGRGSYGYTF	TGTGCCAGCAGCGTAGGCAGGGGTTCCTATGGCTACACCTTC
TRBV4-1	.	TRBJ2-3	.	CASSQDRGTSTDTQYF	TGCGCCAGCAGCCAAGACAGGGGTACTAGCACAGATACGCAGTATTTT
TRBV28	.	TRBJ1-2	few	CASSPPVYGYTF	TGTGCCAGCAGCCCCCCAGTGTATGGCTACACCTTC
TRBV7-8	.	TRBJ1-5	.	CASSLIGSWAQHF	TGTGCCAGCAGCTTAATTGGAAGTTGGGCCCAGCATTTT
TRBV2	.	TRBJ1-1	.	CASSPPGTLNTEAFF	TGTGCCAGCAGTCCGCCGGGTACTCTGAACACTGAAGCTTTCTTT
TRBV9	.	TRBJ1-4	.	CASTRTSTEEKLFF	TGTGCCAGCACTAGAACTAGCACAGAAGAAAAACTGTTTTTT
TRBV2	.	TRBJ1-2	.	CANSRLGRDEGYTF	TGTGCCAACTCCCGCCTAGGACGGGACGAGGGCTACACCTTC
TRBV28	TRBD2	TRBJ2-1	.	CASSFSVGLAGLSYNEQFF	TGTGCCAGCAGTTTTTCTGTGGGACTAGCGGGCCTCTCCTACAATGAGCAGTTCTTC
TRBV19	.	TRBJ2-6	.	CASSLRLGAGANVLTF	TGTGCCAGTAGCCTGCGGCTGGGTGCTGGGGCCAACGTCCTGACTTTC
TRBV5-1	TRBD1	TRBJ2-1	.	CASSWDSFYNEQFF	TGCGCCAGCAGCTGGGACAGTTTCTACAATGAGCAGTTCTTC
TRBV5-4	TRBD1	TRBJ1-2	.	CASSSTGDYGYTF	TGTGCCAGCAGCTCGACAGGGGACTATGGCTACACCTTC